This T cell receptor beta chain was captured by sequencing in a study of blood T cell repertoires in COVID-19. Study as a whole: The United States, Italy and Spain provided the acute and convalescent COVID-19 samples. T cells, B-cell-depleted T cells, or PBMCs supplied cDNA or gDNA.

Authors' methods: Estimated nucleated cell counts came from reference gene primer amplification. TCRdb's copy holds only in-frame clones and misses some; the assay was immunoSEQ multiplex PCR. That table furnishes V, J and clone size, whereas the DNA furnished D and trimming. Of around 250,000 clones in the sample, 86% are singletons; the top ten hold around 1.5%. The CDR3 runs 13 residues. Trimming at V came to 6 bases and at J to 5 bases, leaving 4 bases not matched to a gene. Germline lookup yields CDR1 MNHEY and CDR2 SVGAGI. Sequencing was done on a sample of peripheral blood. The chain uses TRBV6-5 and TRBJ2-3; 8 bases line up with TRBD2. This TCR was recovered from a woman aged 55-70 years who had recovered from COVID-19. The DNA of the CDR3 is TGTGCCAGCAGACTAGCGGTCCGAGATACGCAGTATTTT. Protein: CASRLAVRDTQYF.